One and the same sample provided the 15 T cell receptor beta chains below, sequenced in a study of spatial heterogeneity in lung cancer (dated by TCRdb to the late 2010s). The sample's time point label, decoded: sample taken at primary tumor resection. Without any cell sorting, TCR sequencing was performed on whole RNA extracted either from tumor and nontumor lung tissue or from cryopreserved PBMC samples. The library came from 5' RACE. Sequencing used a NextSeq 500. Using fastp at Q25 and MiXCR, TCRdb reprocessed the public reads and kept productive beta chains. Each record represents a unique CDR3 protein, reported with the most common genes and DNA among its rows. Across this sample there are more than 80,000 distinct CDR3 sequences, with about an eighth seen only once. Of the sample, about two fifths is held by the ten largest clones. Sequenced material: PBMCs, taken at surgery. Receptors originate from a male donor with early-stage non-small cell lung cancer.

The J gene is TRBJ2-7, the V gene TRBV7-9; D is possibly TRBD2 (6 bases). The germline CDR1 and CDR2 sequences are SEHNR and FQNEAQ (reference sequence). V lost 4 bases and J lost 6, with 10 bases in between. CDR3 length: 12 residues. In nucleotides, the CDR3 is TGTGCCAGCAGCTCCGGGCGGGGCGAGCAGTACTTC. Translation: CASSSGRGEQYF.

This clonotype was found a few times. The CDR3 nucleotides are TGTGCCAGCAGACTAGCGGGGGGGCTATTCGTAGATACGCAGTATTTT. Protein product: CASRLAGGLFVDTQYF. This sequence joins TRBV27 and TRBJ2-3; TRBD2 matches 13 bases. Trimming cost V 6 bases and J 5 bases; bases outside gene matches: 8. The CDR3 loop spans 16 amino acids. The germline V gene has CDR1 MNHEY and CDR2 SMNVEV (reference sequence).

V and J are TRBV24-1 and TRBJ2-3; TRBD1 matches 7 bases. The V and J ends lost 10 bases and 2 bases, in that order; junction bases with no gene match: 5. The CDR3 extends over 13 amino acids. Germline V gene sequence: CDR1 KGHDR, CDR2 SFDVKD. The CDR3 coding sequence is TGTGCCACACAGGGACAGAACACAGATACGCAGTATTTT. Its translation is CATQGQNTDTQYF.

This chain links TRBV28 with TRBJ1-1; D is undetermined. Germline-derived CDR1 and CDR2 are MDHEN and SYDVKM. CDR3 length: 14 residues. V shed 1 base and J shed 1 base, with 7 bases lying between them. In DNA, the CDR3 is TGTGCCAGCAGTTTATTAATCTCGAACACTGAAGCTTTCTTT. This codes for CASSLLISNTEAFF.

The chain couples TRBV11-2 to TRBJ2-7; D might be TRBD1 (5 bases). Germline values: CDR1 SGHAT, CDR2 FQNNGV. The length of the CDR3 is 13 residues. Trimming pared 4 bases from V and 3 bases from J, leaving 10 bases between. The CDR3 region is CASSSLRVYEQYF. The CDR3 region has the DNA TGTGCCAGCAGCTCCCTCAGGGTCTACGAGCAGTACTTC.

The chain joins TRBV4-3 to TRBJ2-3; D possibly corresponds to TRBD1 (5 bases). Germline V gene lookup returns CDR1 LGHNA and CDR2 YSLEER. Trimming left V 0 bases short and J 0 bases short, with 13 bases between. This CDR3 spans 17 amino acids. CDR3 coding DNA: TGCGCCAGCAGCCAAGATGGCCCGGACACCAGCACAGATACGCAGTATTTT. This gives the protein CASSQDGPDTSTDTQYF.

This clonotype occurred a few times. The genes are TRBV6-5 and TRBJ2-7; D is perhaps TRBD1 (6 bases). Trimming removed 0 bases at V and 7 bases at J, with 13 bases between. The CDR3 is 14 amino acids. Germline loops: CDR1 MNHEY, CDR2 SVGAGI. The CDR3, as DNA: TGTGCCAGCAGTTACTCGCAGGGGAGAGGGGAGCAGTACTTC. Translated, it gives CASSYSQGRGEQYF.

In this sample, this clonotype turned up many times. This chain links TRBV9 with TRBJ2-2; TRBD2 matches at 11 bases. The J segment lost 5 bases and the V segment lost 0 bases, leaving 6 bases of the junction unmatched. Germline CDR1 SGDLS, CDR2 YYNGEE. The length of the CDR3 is 17 residues. The CDR3 region has the DNA TGTGCCAGCAGCGTAGTCCCGCTAGCGGGAGGAACCGGGGAGCTGTTTTTT. Translating it yields CASSVVPLAGGTGELFF.

This clonotype was observed many times. V and J are TRBV11-2 and TRBJ1-5, with D tentatively TRBD1 (5 bases). The CDR3 runs 14 residues. Trimming removed 1 base from V and 4 bases from J, with 8 bases in between. Germline CDR1 and CDR2: SGHAT and FQNNGV. CDR3 sequence reads: CASSLGTGNQPQHF. Here the CDR3 DNA reads TGTGCCAGCAGCTTAGGAACAGGTAATCAGCCCCAGCATTTT.

This clonotype was recorded many times. V usage is TRBV7-9 and J usage is TRBJ1-1; 7 nucleotides align to TRBD1. Per germline, CDR1 SEHNR and CDR2 FQNEAQ (reference sequence). V shed 0 bases and J 7 bases; nucleotides not matched to a gene: 5. The CDR3 sequence is 14 residues long. The CDR3, as DNA: TGTGCCAGCAGCTTAGCGGGACAGCAAATTGAAGCTTTCTTT. Amino acid sequence: CASSLAGQQIEAFF.

The chain is built from TRBV28 and TRBJ2-3, with unresolved D. The germline V gene encodes CDR1 MDHEN and CDR2 SYDVKM. V gave up 2 bases and J gave up 1 base, with 10 bases separating them. The CDR3 has 15 residues. The chain's CDR3 is CASSLALSGTDTQYF. The CDR3 nucleotides read TGTGCCAGCAGTTTAGCCCTTTCTGGCACAGATACGCAGTATTTT.

This clonotype has just a few counts. The chain has TRBV24-1 and TRBJ1-2; D unresolved. The germline CDR1 and CDR2 sequences are KGHDR and SFDVKD. The CDR3 is 12 amino acids. V was trimmed by 6 bases and J by 5 bases, leaving 9 bases between them. The DNA of the CDR3 is TGTGCCACCAGTAACCAGCAATATGGCTACACCTTC. It specifies CATSNQQYGYTF.

There are a few counts of this clonotype. The V and J genes are TRBV4-1 and TRBJ1-1; no clear D gene. Looked up from germline, CDR1 is MGHRA and CDR2 is YSYEKL. Trimming pared 1 base from V and 2 bases from J, leaving 14 bases between. This CDR3 comprises 16 residues. As DNA, the CDR3 is TGCGCCAGCAGCCAAGGGACGGAGATTATTAACACTGAAGCTTTCTTT. It encodes CASSQGTEIINTEAFF.

This clonotype occurred a few times. V is TRBV5-1 and J is TRBJ1-1; D ambiguous. Germline V lookup: CDR1 SGHRS, CDR2 YFSETQ. V shed 5 bases and J shed 0 bases, with 8 bases lying between them. The CDR3 totals 13 residues. CDR3: CASRMDVNTEAFF. Written as DNA, the CDR3 is TGCGCCAGCAGAATGGACGTGAACACTGAAGCTTTCTTT.

This clonotype was seen repeatedly, ten times or more. This rearrangement joins TRBV27 to TRBJ2-3, with D maybe TRBD2 (5 bases). The length of the CDR3 is 15 residues. V shed 4 bases and J shed 3 bases, with 14 bases lying between them. Germline V gives CDR1 MNHEY, CDR2 SMNVEV (reference sequence). The CDR3 sequence is CASSWYREMTDTQYF. The CDR3 nucleotides read TGTGCCAGCAGTTGGTATAGGGAGATGACAGATACGCAGTATTTT.